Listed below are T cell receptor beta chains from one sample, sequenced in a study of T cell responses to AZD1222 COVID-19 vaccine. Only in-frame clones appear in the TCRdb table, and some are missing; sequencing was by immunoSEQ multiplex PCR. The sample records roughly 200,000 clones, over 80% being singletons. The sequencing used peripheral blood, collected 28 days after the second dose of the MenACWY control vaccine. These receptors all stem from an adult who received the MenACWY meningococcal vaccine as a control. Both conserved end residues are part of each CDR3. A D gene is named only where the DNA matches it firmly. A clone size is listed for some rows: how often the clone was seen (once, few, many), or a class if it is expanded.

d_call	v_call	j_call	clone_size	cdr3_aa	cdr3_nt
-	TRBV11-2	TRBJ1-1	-	CASSWGEDTEAFF	TGTGCCAGCAGCTGGGGGGAGGACACTGAAGCTTTCTTT
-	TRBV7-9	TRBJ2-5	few	CASSWLMETQYF	TGTGCCAGCAGTTGGCTAATGGAGACCCAGTACTTC
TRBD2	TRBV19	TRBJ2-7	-	CASSIAGTSGGYEQYF	TGTGCCAGTAGTATAGCTGGGACTAGCGGGGGTTACGAGCAGTACTTC
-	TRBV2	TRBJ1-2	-	CASTGDVLSYGYTF	TGTGCCAGCACTGGGGATGTCCTCTCCTATGGCTACACCTTC
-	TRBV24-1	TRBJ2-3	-	CATSAGTDSVADTQYF	TGTGCCACCAGTGCCGGCACCGATAGCGTCGCAGATACGCAGTATTTT
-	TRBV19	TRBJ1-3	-	CASSTISASGNTIYF	TGTGCCAGTAGTACAATATCCGCCTCTGGAAACACCATATATTTT
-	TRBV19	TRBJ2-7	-	CASRQQGTTSEQYF	TGTGCCAGTAGGCAACAGGGGACTACTTCCGAGCAGTACTTC
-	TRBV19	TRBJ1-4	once	CASSMERLMNEKLFF	TGTGCCAGTAGTATGGAGAGACTGATGAATGAAAAACTGTTTTTT
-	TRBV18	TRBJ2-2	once	CASSPSNQPNTGELFF	TGTGCCAGCTCACCCTCGAATCAACCGAACACCGGGGAGCTGTTTTTT
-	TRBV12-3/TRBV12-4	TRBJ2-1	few	CASSGAEQFF	TGTGCCAGCTCCGGGGCCGAGCAGTTCTTC
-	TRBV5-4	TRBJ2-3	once	CASSLAADTQYF	TGTGCCAGCAGCTTGGCTGCAGATACGCAGTATTTT
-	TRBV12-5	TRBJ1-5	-	CASGQISNQPQHF	TGTGCTAGTGGCCAAATTAGCAATCAGCCCCAGCATTTT
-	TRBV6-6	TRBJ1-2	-	CASSYSTGVGYTF	TGTGCCAGCAGTTACTCGACCGGAGTTGGCTACACCTTC
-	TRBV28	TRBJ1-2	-	CALGGPNYGYTF	TGTGCCTTGGGGGGGCCTAACTATGGCTACACCTTC
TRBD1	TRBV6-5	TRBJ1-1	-	CASSPRTGGLPEAFF	TGTGCCAGCAGTCCCCGGACAGGGGGTCTGCCTGAAGCTTTCTTT